This TCR beta chain is drawn from a study of control samples from healthy donors and cancer patients. Generated by immunoSEQ multiplex PCR, the TCRdb table keeps only in-frame clones and is missing some. The sample lists 35,000 to 50,000 clones, about 87% seen once, with 10% in the top ten. The V gene lost 2 bases and the J gene lost 12 bases, with 17 bases spanning the gap. Germline V gene lookup returns CDR1 SGHDT and CDR2 YYEEEE. The CDR3 is 14 amino acids. The chain joins TRBV5-6 to TRBJ1-4, with D perhaps matching TRBD1 (6 bases). Sequenced material: PBMCs. This sequence originates from an older woman with lung cancer. CDR3 amino acids: CASSFPLLGAELFF. CDR3 coding DNA: TGTGCCAGCAGCTTCCCACTTTTGGGGGCAGAACTGTTTTTT.